This TCR beta chain came from a study of T cell responses to AZD1222 COVID-19 vaccine. About this clone itself: Its cognate antigen is unknown.

Repertoires were generated with immunoSEQ multiplex PCR, while TCRdb's copy carries only in-frame clones and drops some. The sample holds 150,000 to 200,000 clones, 92% seen once. Study-level points and caveats: Repertoires were obtained solely post-peak T cell response. Donors were chiefly white British, with a greater number of females, and clonal diversity was perhaps underestimated.

The germline CDR1 and CDR2 sequences are SGHNT and YYREEE (reference sequence). The CDR3 loop spans 16 amino acids. V was trimmed by 0 bases and J by 0 bases, leaving 12 bases between them. Material: peripheral blood, obtained 28 days after the second AZD1222 dose. V and J are TRBV5-4 and TRBJ1-1; tentatively, D is TRBD1 (5 bases). This receptor was identified in an adult who received the AZD1222 COVID-19 vaccine. The CDR3 loop reads CASSLGLGVLNTEAFF. CDR3 DNA: TGTGCCAGCAGCTTGGGCCTGGGGGTGCTGAACACTGAAGCTTTCTTT. Drawing the rest from reference TRBV5-4 and TRBJ1-1, the complete variable domain is ETGVTQSPTHLIKTRGQQVTLRCSSQSGHNTVSWYQQALGQGPQFIFQYYREEENGRGNFPPRFSGLQFPNYSSELNVNALELDDSALYLCASSLGLGVLNTEAFFGQGTRLTVV.